This TCR beta chain was retrieved from a study of OX40 agonist ivuxolimab in advanced cancers. The wider study: Age averaged around 58 years (range roughly 20 to 90), and 80% to 90% were male.

With regard to this clone: Its antigen remains unidentified. Other DNA sequences of this sample code for an identical CDR3.

J gave up 4 bases and V 4 bases, and 4 bases lay outside the gene matches. CDR1 and CDR2 from the germline V gene are SGHTA and FQGNSA. The CDR3 length is 14 residues. General study points: Expansion of clones was among the lowest in partial responders at 0.1-3.0 mg/kg.

This table comes from immunoSEQ multiplex PCR, and its TCRdb copy is limited to in-frame clones, with some not included. The table shows 75,000 to 100,000 clones, with 90% to 95% occurring only once. The sample consisted of CD4+ or CD8+ T cells sorted from blood, taken in a trial of the OX40 agonist ivuxolimab. J is TRBJ1-1 and V is TRBV7-2; 9 bases fit TRBD1. The source is an adult with an advanced solid tumor such as melanoma, head and neck, liver or kidney cancer. The CDR3, as DNA: TGTGCCAGCAGCTCGGACAGGGGTGGCACTGAAGCTTTCTTT. Translation gives CASSSDRGGTEAFF.